There are many counts of the clone carrying this T cell receptor beta chain. Antigen specificity is unknown. The sample is drawn from a study of early T cells in non-severe SARS-CoV-2 infection. Study as a whole: Unsorted whole blood bulk RNA was sequenced, with unpaired chains.

TCRdb itself ran the 5' RACE reads through MiXCR, one entry per CDR3 protein. The sample shows 90,000 to 100,000 distinct CDR3 sequences, less than 15% of them seen only once. Broader study findings: There was a bias toward anti-spike CD8 responses in VDJdb matching, which missed private and CD4 specificities.

The sequence was obtained from an adult who was a healthcare worker with PCR-confirmed SARS-CoV-2 infection or an uninfected control (not recorded which). Material for sequencing was whole blood.

Written as DNA, the CDR3 is TGTGCCAGCAGCTTGCTCCGGCAGGGACGTTACGAGCAGTACTTC. Residues: CASSLLRQGRYEQYF. The chain links TRBV7-8 to TRBJ2-7; D may match TRBD1 or TRBD2 (5 bases each). The germline V and J ends were trimmed by 3 bases and 4 bases, with 16 bases remaining between them. Germline V CDR1 and CDR2: SGHVS, FQNEAQ. The CDR3 is made up of 15 amino acids.